The T cell receptor beta chain under discussion was sequenced for a study of graft-versus-host responses after intestinal transplantation (dated by TCRdb to 2020 to 2022). With regard to the full study: Recipients received multivisceral, liver-intestinal, or isolated intestinal transplants. All recipients received anti-thymocyte globulin induction followed by maintenance tacrolimus and steroids for 3 to 4 years. After intestinal transplantation, graft-versus-host and host-versus-graft alloreactive T cell clones were followed in the graft, circulation and bone marrow using bulk TCR-beta CDR3 sequencing. Alloreactive clones were identified by sequencing pre-transplant mixed lymphocyte reaction products and comparing them with unstimulated pre-transplant donor and recipient T cells. A cohort of more than 20 intestinal transplant recipients, including one retransplant, was enrolled, and a few patients lacking pretransplant specimens were excluded. Donor T cell macrochimerism was defined as a peak of at least 4% donor T cells among recipient peripheral blood mononuclear cells. Samples from three later patients were sequenced in-house on an Illumina MiSeq with MiXCR processing rather than by the commercial service.

Points on this clone: Its binding antigen is unknown. Base qualities are missing; no much larger clone stands one base away.

The method was the immunoSEQ multiplex PCR assay. For most patients, genomic DNA was isolated with the Qiagen DNeasy Blood and Tissue Kit and shipped frozen to Adaptive Biotechnologies for TCR sequencing. For most patients, genomic DNA was subjected to high-throughput TCR-beta CDR3 sequencing by Adaptive Biotechnologies. The authors' pipeline ran thus. Adaptive's ImmunoSEQ software was the source of the TCR sequencing data for roughly 19 patients, while a few other patients were processed with MiXCR and VDJtools. CD4 versus CD8 sorting errors were corrected by removing sequences found in both subsets at a frequency ratio below 5:1. CDR3 nucleotide sequences shared between donor and recipient were removed because the origin of such sequences could not be assigned. Alloreactive clones required at least 2-fold expansion over unstimulated cells and minimum CFSE-low frequency of 0.002% (template counts) or 0.001% (read counts). Clones were considered mappable if detected in sequenced pre-transplant spleen, lymph node, or MLR CFSE-low populations of the donor or recipient. The cumulative frequency of alloreactive clones was calculated as a percentage of all sequences, weighted by copy number. TCRdb holds this immuneACCESS table with in-frame rearrangements only. Some clones are missing; in checked studies, unresolved V genes explain under half, and the rest has no known cause. For V, J and clone size, that table is used; D and trimming come from the DNA. For this sample there are under 100,000 clones; about 93% appear just once. The top ten hold around 1.2% of the sample.

What the study reported, not specific to this receptor: GvH clones were detected in recipient bone marrow, and some of these GvH clones were observed earlier in ileal mucosa or blood, consistent with an intestinal mucosal origin. In the allografts of patients with donor T cell macrochimerism, GvH to HvG T cell clonal ratios were high. Early after transplant, peak levels of circulating GvH clones were associated with declines in HvG clones. The conclusions were limited by the relatively low number and heterogeneity of the intestinal transplant patients.

The time point label of this sample denotes: cells obtained before transplantation from donor or recipient. CD3+CD4+ and CD3+CD8+ populations were FACS-sorted from unstimulated pre-transplant donor and recipient cells taken from spleen or lymph nodes. Looking up the germline V gene yields CDR1 KGHSH and CDR2 LQKENI. The CDR3, cysteine through phenylalanine, is 15 amino acids long. Just CDR3 DNA is preserved here, 45 bases in frame from base 1. Trimming takes 2 bases off V and 0 bases off J; junction bases not matched to a gene: 1. The chain is made from TRBV18 and TRBJ1-2; the junction holds 9 bases that match TRBD1. The receptor's source is a human donor who was the organ donor for an intestinal transplant. The sample consisted of unstimulated CD8+ T cells sorted from spleen or lymph node cells, taken before transplant. The bases read TGTGCCAGCTCACCAGGGACAGGGACTAACTATGGCTACACCTTC. This sequence encodes CASSPGTGTNYGYTF.